This TCR beta chain was captured by sequencing in a study of control samples from healthy donors and cancer patients. The CDR3 spans 17 residues. Deletions cut 2 bases from V and 0 bases from J, with 14 bases between. Germline CDR1 is MNHEY and CDR2 is SMNVEV (reference sequence). TCRdb's table, derived via immunoSEQ multiplex PCR, lists solely in-frame clones and lacks some. The sample holds about 160,000 clones, approximately 96% seen once. The clonotype originates from a woman aged 40 to 50 in good health. This rearrangement joins TRBV27 to TRBJ1-3; the D is unclear. Sequenced sample: blood. This CDR3 is CASSLTPGRSSGNTIYF. CDR3 bases: TGTGCCAGCAGTTTAACGCCAGGCCGAAGCTCTGGAAACACCATATATTTT.